This T cell receptor beta chain comes out of a study of T-cell reconstitution after alpha-beta-depleted transplantation in children (dated by TCRdb to 2015 to 2016). Looking at the study overall: T-cell immune reconstitution after TCRalphabeta/CD19-depleted allogeneic hematopoietic cell transplantation in children was quantitatively tracked in the study by means of TCR repertoire profiling. What the research found in general, with its limitations: About two months after transplant, the apparently early recovery of alphabetaT-cell counts reportedly depended on just several hundred clones that had expanded rapidly and came from non-depleted graft cells. The high TCRbeta diversity at day 60 in some patients was ascribed to recipient T cells and intrathymic progenitors that had survived conditioning. The frequencies of hyperexpanded clones fell over the following months, and after one year, T-cell counts and TCRbeta diversity were mostly attributed to newly produced T cells.

This clonotype has a handful of counts. The specificity of this receptor is unknown. No qualities accompany the bases; no much larger clone lies one base away. The meaning of the sample's treatment or condition label: allogeneic hematopoietic cell transplantation with graft depleted of TCRalphabeta T cells and CD19 B cells. Transplant recipients were children who received TCRalphabeta/CD19-depleted allogeneic hematopoietic cell grafts. The library was produced with PCR. Sequencing used an Illumina HiSeq 2500. To normalize quantification of the TCRbeta repertoire, the TCR libraries were built with molecular barcoding that relied on unique molecular identifiers. TCRdb passed the public sequencing reads through fastp at Q25 and MiXCR, retaining productive beta sequences. Each CDR3 protein gets just one entry, which takes the most common genes and DNA from the rows behind it. The sample table shows more than 300,000 distinct CDR3 sequences, and about 16% are seen once. The ten most abundant clones make up just over 40% of the sample.

The CDR1 and CDR2 encoded by the germline V gene are MNHNS and SASEGT. V has 5 bases trimmed and J has 2 bases trimmed; junction bases matching no gene number 19. The cysteine opens and the phenylalanine closes a CDR3 of 21 amino acids. This entry keeps only the CDR3 DNA: 63 bases, framed from base 1. The sequencing here drew on PBMCs, mostly from graft donor cells, taken 360 days after TCRalphabeta/CD19-depleted stem cell transplant. Recombination joined TRBV6-1 with TRBJ2-5, with 14 bases aligning to TRBD2. This receptor was obtained from a male patient aged 2-15 years who had a stem cell transplant for acute lymphoblastic leukemia, so the T cells may come from the graft donor. The CDR3 loop reads CASSQLPRTSGRRVGQETQYF. Read as DNA, the sequence is TGTGCCAGCAGTCAATTGCCCAGGACTAGCGGGAGGAGGGTAGGACAAGAGACCCAGTACTTC.